Listed here are 18 T cell receptor beta chains from one sample, sequenced in a study of blood T cell repertoires in COVID-19. Data came from immunoSEQ multiplex PCR; TCRdb stores just in-frame clones and leaves some out. The sample records some 350,000 clones, around 91% being singletons. The sample taken for sequencing was peripheral blood. The receptors shown here come from a woman under 30 who had recovered from COVID-19.

The chain is built from TRBV11-2 and TRBJ1-1, with D perhaps matching TRBD1 (5 bases). This CDR3 contains 13 residues. CDR1 is SGHAT, CDR2 FQNNGV, per germline. V was cut by 5 bases and J by 1 base, with 8 bases left in between. The CDR3 reads CASSGDRNTEAFF. The CDR3 nucleotides read TGTGCCAGCAGCGGCGACAGGAACACTGAAGCTTTCTTT.

This chain connects TRBV24-1 to TRBJ2-5; TRBD2 might be the D (6 bases). The germline V and J ends were trimmed by 6 bases and 1 base, with 11 bases remaining between them. This CDR3 region has 14 residues. Per the germline V gene, CDR1 is KGHDR and CDR2 is SFDVKD. DNA for the CDR3: TGTGCCACCAGTTATAGTAGCGGCCAAGAGACCCAGTACTTC. Translating gives CATSYSSGQETQYF.

V is TRBV6-5 and J is TRBJ2-2; 7 positions agree with TRBD1. This CDR3 comprises 14 residues. Germline V CDR1 and CDR2: MNHEY, SVGAGI. Trimming took 5 bases from V and 2 from J; bases not matched to a gene: 2. Here the CDR3 DNA reads TGTGCCAGCAGTAGGGGGCGCAACACCGGGGAGCTGTTTTTT. As protein: CASSRGRNTGELFF.

The chain recombines TRBV6-6 with TRBJ1-6, with 7 positions matching TRBD1. Germline V gene sequence: CDR1 MNHNY, CDR2 SVGAGI (reference sequence). Trimming at V came to 7 bases and at J to 6 bases, leaving 12 bases not matched to a gene. The CDR3 contains 16 residues. CDR3 DNA sequence: TGTGCCAGCACCCCCCATACAGGGGTCGGTAATTCACCCCTCCACTTT. Protein: CASTPHTGVGNSPLHF.

The chain links TRBV7-2 to TRBJ2-5, with D tentatively TRBD1 (6 bases). The V end lost 4 bases, the J end lost 5 bases, and 17 bases lay between the germline ends. CDR1 SGHTA and CDR2 FQGNSA come from the germline V gene. This CDR3 is 15 amino acids long. The DNA of the CDR3 is TGTGCCAGCAGCTCCAATCGAGGGGGTTTGGAGACCCAGTACTTC. Protein product: CASSSNRGGLETQYF.

In its sample, this clone was seen once. The chain joins TRBV19 to TRBJ2-1; TRBD1 aligns across 8 bases. Trimming took 11 bases from V and 16 from J; bases not matched to a gene: 4. The CDR3 is made up of 8 amino acids. Germline lookup yields CDR1 LNHDA and CDR2 SQIVND (reference sequence). The CDR3 here is CARDRNFF. In nucleotides, the CDR3 is TGTGCCCGGGACAGGAATTTCTTC.

This clone was picked up a small number of times. The V and J genes are TRBV6-6 and TRBJ1-4; D is undetermined. Germline CDR1 is MNHNY and CDR2 is SVGAGI (reference sequence). This CDR3 has 18 amino acids. Trimming removed 5 bases from V and 0 bases from J, with 19 bases in between. DNA of the CDR3: TGTGCCAGCAGTCCCCCTGGACTTTCAATTGCAACTAATGAAAAACTGTTTTTT. Its translation is CASSPPGLSIATNEKLFF.

The J gene is TRBJ2-5, the V gene TRBV10-2, with D maybe TRBD2 (6 bases). This CDR3 spans 15 amino acids. Trimming removed 6 bases from V and 4 bases from J, with 18 bases in between. Germline loops: CDR1 WSHSY, CDR2 SAAADI. Here the CDR3 DNA reads TGCGCCAGCAGAGCGCGGGACGGGGAAGTAGAGACCCAGTACTTC. Translated: CASRARDGEVETQYF.

This rearrangement joins TRBV28 to TRBJ1-2; the D is unclear. CDR3 length equals 14 residues. V was trimmed by 7 bases and J by 0 bases, leaving 12 bases between them. Germline V CDR1 and CDR2: MDHEN, SYDVKM. As DNA, the CDR3 is TGTGCCAGCACCCTGAGCAGGTCTAACTATGGCTACACCTTC. It specifies CASTLSRSNYGYTF.

The chain carries TRBV5-1 and TRBJ1-1; the match to TRBD1 covers 7 bases. From germline, CDR1 is SGHRS and CDR2 YFSETQ. The CDR3 is 12 amino acids. The V segment lost 4 bases and the J segment 6 bases; nucleotides outside the gene matches: 3. CDR3 sequence: CASSPDRAEAFF. Here the CDR3 DNA reads TGCGCCAGCAGCCCCGACAGGGCTGAAGCTTTCTTT.

This clone was recorded once. The germline gene is not matched at one end of the junction; a read error may be the cause. The CDR3 is CASRQERTAYNEQFF. As DNA, the CDR3 is TGCGCCAGCAGGCAAGAACGTACAGCCTACAATGAGCAGTTCTTC. V is TRBV4-3 and J is TRBJ2-1; D gene ambiguous. The germline V gene encodes CDR1 LGHNA and CDR2 YSLEER. The CDR3 totals 15 residues.

The rearrangement joins TRBV4-2 to TRBJ1-1, with 7 bases lining up with TRBD1. The junction had 10 bases not matched to a gene; V was cut back by 3 bases and J by 6 bases. The CDR3 is made up of 15 amino acids. The germline CDR1 and CDR2 sequences are LGHNA and YNFKEQ. CDR3 protein: CASSHKADRVAEAFF. The CDR3 nucleotides read TGTGCCAGCAGCCATAAAGCCGACAGGGTTGCTGAAGCTTTCTTT.

V is TRBV19 and J is TRBJ1-3; D is unresolved. Trimming left V 4 bases short and J 3 bases short, with 16 bases between. The germline CDR1 and CDR2 sequences are LNHDA and SQIVND (reference sequence). The length of the CDR3 is 16 residues. The CDR3 is CASSTWAGGGGNTIYF. As DNA, the CDR3 is TGTGCCAGTAGTACGTGGGCAGGAGGTGGTGGAAACACCATATATTTT.

This chain links TRBV29-1 with TRBJ1-1; weak D call: TRBD1 (5 bases). V lost 7 bases and J 1 base, leaving 16 bases between the germline ends. Germline CDR1 SQVTM, CDR2 ANQGSEA. The CDR3 consists of 14 residues. The CDR3 sequence: CSGAPGVTNTEAFF. CDR3 DNA: TGCAGCGGCGCCCCGGGGGTTACGAACACTGAAGCTTTCTTT.

This clone appeared once. The CDR3 nucleotides read TGCGCCAGCAGCCAAGGAGCGGCGGGAGCTACAGATACGCAGTATTTT. This encodes CASSQGAAGATDTQYF. The J gene is TRBJ2-3, the V gene TRBV4-3, with 7 bases that match TRBD2. The CDR3 spans 16 residues. V lost 1 base to trimming and J lost 3 bases; unmatched junction nucleotides: 7. Germline assignment: CDR1 LGHNA and CDR2 YSLEER.

The chain uses TRBV10-3 and TRBJ2-1; TRBD2 might be the D (6 bases). Trimming took off 4 bases at V and 7 bases at J, with 11 bases between the two ends. The CDR3 consists of 13 residues. Germline assignment: CDR1 ENHRY and CDR2 SYGVKD. The CDR3 region is CAISARGDNEQFF. CDR3 DNA sequence: TGTGCCATCAGTGCCCGCGGGGATAATGAGCAGTTCTTC.

The V and J genes are TRBV12-3 or TRBV12-4 and TRBJ2-1, with 8 bases identical to TRBD1. Trimming took 6 bases from V and 12 from J; bases not matched to a gene: 10. The CDR3 spans 13 residues. The CDR3 bases are TGTGCCAGCAGCTCAGGAGGAGACAGGGGGCAGTTCTTC. It is translated as CASSSGGDRGQFF.

The chain employs TRBV5-1 and TRBJ2-1, with TRBD1 matching over 8 bases. V dropped 0 bases and J dropped 1; count of bases not matched to a gene: 3. The CDR3 extends over 16 amino acids. In germline, CDR1 is SGHRS, CDR2 YFSETQ. The CDR3 DNA sequence: TGCGCCAGCAGCTTGGGACAGGGGAGGTCCTACAATGAGCAGTTCTTC. Amino acids: CASSLGQGRSYNEQFF.